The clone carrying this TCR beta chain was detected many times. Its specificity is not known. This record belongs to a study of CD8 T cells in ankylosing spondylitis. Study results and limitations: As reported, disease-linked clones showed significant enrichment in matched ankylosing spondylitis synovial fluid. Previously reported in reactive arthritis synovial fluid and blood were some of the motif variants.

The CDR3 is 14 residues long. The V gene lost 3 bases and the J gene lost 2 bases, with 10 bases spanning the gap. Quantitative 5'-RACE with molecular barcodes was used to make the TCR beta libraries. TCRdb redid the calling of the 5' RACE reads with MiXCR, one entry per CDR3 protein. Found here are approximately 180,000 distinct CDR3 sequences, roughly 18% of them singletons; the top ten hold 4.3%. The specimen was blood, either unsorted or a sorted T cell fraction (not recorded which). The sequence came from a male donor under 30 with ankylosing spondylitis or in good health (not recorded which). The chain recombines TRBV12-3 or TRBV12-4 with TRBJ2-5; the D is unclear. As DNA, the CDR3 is TGTGCCAGCAGTTTTTTCGGCGGACAAGAGACCCAGTACTTC. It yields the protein CASSFFGGQETQYF.